The 25 T cell receptor beta chains below all came from one sample that was sequenced in a study of cytomegalovirus exposure and HLA in healthy donors. Primers included in the PCR were 60 Vbeta and 13 Jbeta primers. TCRdb's copy holds only in-frame clones and misses some; the assay was immunoSEQ multiplex PCR. The data contain 82,000 or so clones, over 9.5% of them singletons. The sequenced sample was PBMCs. These receptors all come from a man between 60 and 75 years old in good health and CMV-seropositive.

As to this clone: Other DNA sequences in this sample translate to the same CDR3. The J gene is TRBJ2-1, the V gene TRBV7-3, with a tentative D call TRBD2 (6 bases). V lost 5 bases and J 4 bases, leaving 9 bases between the germline ends. The CDR3 sequence is 13 residues long. Germline-derived CDR1 and CDR2 are SGHTA and FQGTGA. The CDR3 spells CASSRGSYNEQFF. CDR3 in DNA: TGTGCCAGCAGCCGGGGGTCTTACAATGAGCAGTTCTTC.

This sequence joins TRBV9 and TRBJ2-7, with a weak D call TRBD2 (5 bases). Trimming cost V 3 bases and J 7 bases, with 17 bases left between them. Germline CDR1 and CDR2: SGDLS and YYNGEE. The length of the CDR3 is 14 residues. In DNA form, the CDR3 reads TGTGCCAGCAGCGCCGGACTGGCGGTGGGGGAGCAGTACTTC. Translating gives CASSAGLAVGEQYF. The whole variable domain, remainder taken from reference TRBV9 and TRBJ2-7, is DSGVTQTPKHLITATGQRVTLRCSPRSGDLSVYWYQQSLDQGLQFLIQYYNGEERAKGNILERFSAQQFPDLHSELNLSSLELGDSALYFCASSAGLAVGEQYFGPGTRLTVT.

This chain joins TRBV4-1 and TRBJ1-1; D not certain. V was shortened by 0 bases and J by 1 base, with 6 bases between the two germline ends. The CDR3 has 14 residues. Germline V CDR1 and CDR2: MGHRA, YSYEKL. The CDR3 DNA follows: TGCGCCAGCAGCCAAGATTGGAGGAACACTGAAGCTTTCTTT. Translating gives CASSQDWRNTEAFF.

The CDR3 is CASSSPGQAYTEAFF. The CDR3 DNA follows: TGTGCCAGCAGTTCACCGGGACAGGCTTACACTGAAGCTTTCTTT. V gene TRBV28 combines with J gene TRBJ1-1; 8 bases align to TRBD1. With V trimmed by 4 bases and J by 3 bases, 7 bases remained unmatched. CDR1 is MDHEN and CDR2 is SYDVKM in the germline V gene. The length of the CDR3 is 15 residues.

This chain links TRBV6-6 with TRBJ2-5; D might be TRBD2 (6 bases). Germline V gives CDR1 MNHNY, CDR2 SVGAGI (reference sequence). V gave up 6 bases and J gave up 1 base, with 9 bases separating them. The CDR3 is 13 amino acids. In DNA, the CDR3 is TGTGCCAGCAGCCCGGGACTCCAAGAGACCCAGTACTTC. Residues: CASSPGLQETQYF.

This clone has just a few counts. The V gene is TRBV29-1, the J gene TRBJ2-2; D gene uncertain. The CDR3 consists of 15 residues. The germline V gene has CDR1 SQVTM and CDR2 ANQGSEA. With 7 bases removed from V and 0 bases from J, the gap between germline ends came to 15 bases. The CDR3 coding sequence is TGCAGCGCCCCGGGTCACACTACGAACACCGGGGAGCTGTTTTTT. This translates into CSAPGHTTNTGELFF.

There are a few counts of this clone. The chain carries TRBV10-3 and TRBJ1-1; D gene uncertain. V lost 7 bases and J lost 7, with 10 bases in between. The germline CDR1 and CDR2 sequences are ENHRY and SYGVKD. The CDR3 is made up of 11 amino acids. Here the CDR3 DNA reads TGTGCCATCAAAGGAGAGGGTGAAGCTTTCTTT. Protein: CAIKGEGEAFF.

This clone was picked up a small number of times. The rearrangement joins TRBV19 to TRBJ2-1; D possibly corresponds to TRBD2 (6 bases). Germline CDR1 LNHDA, CDR2 SQIVND (reference sequence). The CDR3 covers 15 residues. The ends were cut back, 5 bases at V and 2 bases at J, with 13 bases in the middle. The CDR3 DNA follows: TGTGCCAGTAGTTTGGAGGGGTTCGCCTACAATGAGCAGTTCTTC. Its protein is CASSLEGFAYNEQFF.

The gene calls are TRBV9 and TRBJ1-4; D is unclear. Trimming removed 0 bases at V and 0 bases at J, with 6 bases between. Germline V gene data show CDR1 as SGDLS and CDR2 as YYNGEE. The CDR3 has 15 amino acids. As DNA, the CDR3 is TGTGCCAGCAGCGTAGGTCCAGCAACTAATGAAAAACTGTTTTTT. Its translation: CASSVGPATNEKLFF.

This clone was seen more than once but under ten times. The gene calls are TRBV9 and TRBJ2-7, with a possible D match to TRBD1 (6 bases). Germline values: CDR1 SGDLS, CDR2 YYNGEE. The CDR3 has 14 residues. V was clipped by 3 bases and J by 6 bases, with 16 bases between them. In nucleotides, the CDR3 is TGTGCCAGCAGCGCCAGGGGTGACCCCATCGAGCAGTACTTC. Its translation: CASSARGDPIEQYF.

The chain recombines TRBV7-9 with TRBJ2-6; 8 bases match TRBD1. This CDR3 region has 17 residues. V lost 5 bases to trimming and J lost 0 bases; unmatched junction nucleotides: 6. Germline CDR1 is SEHNR and CDR2 is FQNEAQ (reference sequence). CDR3 region: CASSTGQEFSGANVLTF. CDR3 in DNA: TGTGCCAGCAGCACGGGACAGGAGTTCTCTGGGGCCAACGTCCTGACTTTC.

This clone has more than one count but fewer than ten. V is TRBV6-6 and J is TRBJ2-7; 7 bases are shared with TRBD1. The trim removed 5 bases at V and 4 bases at J, leaving 8 bases unmatched. The CDR3 consists of 14 residues. CDR1 and CDR2 (germline): MNHNY, SVGAGI (reference sequence). Here the CDR3 reads CASSNRTGGYEQYV. The CDR3 coding sequence is TGTGCCAGCAGTAACCGGACAGGAGGATACGAGCAGTACGTC.

This clone turned up a few times. The genes are TRBV30 and TRBJ2-5; 8 bases map to TRBD2. The CDR3 has 16 amino acids. Germline loops: CDR1 GTSNPN, CDR2 SVGIG (reference sequence). V lost 0 bases, J lost 4 bases, and 10 bases stayed unmatched. Here the CDR3 DNA reads TGTGCCTGGAGTGTCCCAGCGGGAGTAGGGGGAGAGACCCAGTACTTC. Its translation is CAWSVPAGVGGETQYF.

This sequence joins TRBV6-6 and TRBJ1-3, with D unresolved. The CDR3 is made up of 14 amino acids. Trimming removed 5 bases from V and 0 bases from J, with 8 bases in between. CDR1 is MNHNY and CDR2 is SVGAGI in the germline V gene (reference sequence). DNA for the CDR3: TGTGCCAGCAGTCCCACGGTCTCTGGAAACACCATATATTTT. Protein: CASSPTVSGNTIYF.

The chain has TRBV6-6 and TRBJ2-1; 7 bases match TRBD1. There are 15 residues in the CDR3. Germline assignment: CDR1 MNHNY and CDR2 SVGAGI (reference sequence). The J segment lost 10 bases and the V segment lost 4 bases, leaving 13 bases of the junction unmatched. The CDR3 spells CASSLTGQLRQEQFF. As DNA, the CDR3 is TGTGCCAGCAGTTTAACGGGACAGTTACGCCAAGAGCAGTTCTTC.

The rearrangement uses TRBV7-8 and TRBJ2-5; 13 bases align to TRBD2. The length of the CDR3 is 15 residues. Germline trimming cut 5 bases from V and 7 bases from J; bases unmatched to any gene: 7. Germline CDR1 and CDR2: SGHVS and FQNEAQ. The CDR3 region has the DNA TGTGCCAGCAGCCGGACTAGCGGGGGTTTTAGGACCCAGTACTTC. Translating gives CASSRTSGGFRTQYF.

This clone has more than one count but fewer than ten. The genes are TRBV6-5 and TRBJ1-1, with 9 bases that match TRBD1. Germline V gives CDR1 MNHEY, CDR2 SVGAGI. V shed 5 bases and J 1 base; nucleotides not matched to a gene: 2. The CDR3 is 14 amino acids. CDR3 sequence (DNA): TGTGCCAGCAGTCGGGACAGGGCGAACACTGAAGCTTTCTTT. Translation: CASSRDRANTEAFF.

The rearrangement uses TRBV6-5 and TRBJ2-5; TRBD2 agrees at 8 bases. Trimming at V came to 7 bases and at J to 5 bases, leaving 12 bases not matched to a gene. The CDR3 has 15 amino acids. Germline lookup yields CDR1 MNHEY and CDR2 SVGAGI. This chain's CDR3 is CASTRSGGLVETQYF. CDR3 nucleotide sequence: TGTGCCAGCACCCGAAGCGGGGGCCTAGTTGAGACCCAGTACTTC.

J is TRBJ1-1 and V is TRBV9, with D possibly matching TRBD1 (5 bases). The germline CDR1 and CDR2 sequences are SGDLS and YYNGEE. The CDR3 spans 14 residues. The germline V and J ends were trimmed by 0 bases and 5 bases, with 11 bases remaining between them. The CDR3 is CASSVDRRATEAFF. As DNA, the CDR3 is TGTGCCAGCAGCGTAGATCGCAGGGCAACTGAAGCTTTCTTT.

This sequence joins TRBV6-1 and TRBJ2-7; 7 bases match TRBD2. Per germline, CDR1 MNHNS and CDR2 SASEGT. V was clipped by 5 bases and J by 6 bases; unmatched bases: 13. This CDR3 contains 15 residues. DNA for the CDR3: TGTGCCAGCAGTAAGAGCGGGGCAGGGATCAGCGAGCAGTACGTC. Translating it yields CASSKSGAGISEQYV.

A few counts support this clone. The V and J genes are TRBV7-9 and TRBJ2-7; 12 nucleotides line up with TRBD2. The CDR3 is 16 amino acids. CDR1 and CDR2 from the germline V gene are SEHNR and FQNEAQ (reference sequence). After removal of 4 bases from V and 6 bases from J, the junction contained 10 bases not matched to a gene. CDR3 sequence (DNA): TGTGCCAGCAGCTCCCCCCGGACTAGCGGGATAGGCGAGCAGTACTTC. Translating gives CASSSPRTSGIGEQYF.

This clone came up a few times. The V gene is TRBV27, the J gene TRBJ2-1, with 11 bases lining up with TRBD2. Looked up from germline, CDR1 is MNHEY and CDR2 is SMNVEV (reference sequence). After removal of 1 base from V and 7 bases from J, the junction contained 3 bases not matched to a gene. CDR3 length: 15 residues. The CDR3 coding sequence is TGTGCCAGCAGTTTATGGTTAGCGGGAGGGAATGAGCAGTTCTTC. This translates into CASSLWLAGGNEQFF.

The chain recombines TRBV10-1 with TRBJ1-2; D perhaps matches TRBD1 (6 bases). Trimming cost V 4 bases and J 6 bases, with 15 bases left between them. The CDR3 length is 14 residues. Germline-derived CDR1 and CDR2 are WNHNN and SYGVQD (reference sequence). The CDR3 region has the DNA TGCGCCAGCAGTGCGACAGGCGATCTGGATGGCTACACCTTC. Protein sequence: CASSATGDLDGYTF.

The rearrangement links TRBV5-1 to TRBJ2-3; tentatively, D is TRBD2 (6 bases). Trimming shortened V by 4 bases and J by 6 bases, and 12 bases separated the two germline ends. The CDR3 runs to 13 residues. The germline CDR1 and CDR2 sequences are SGHRS and YFSETQ. The CDR3 nucleotides read TGCGCCAGCAGCGCGGGACTTGCGGATACGCAGTATTTT. Translating it yields CASSAGLADTQYF.

CDR3 bases: TGTGCCAGCAGCGTTACTAGCGGGCGAACTGATGATACGCAGTATTTT. Translated, it gives CASSVTSGRTDDTQYF. The chain uses TRBV9 and TRBJ2-3, with 9 positions matching TRBD2. Germline V gene data show CDR1 as SGDLS and CDR2 as YYNGEE. The CDR3 loop spans 16 amino acids. Trimming at V came to 2 bases and at J to 6 bases, leaving 10 bases not matched to a gene.